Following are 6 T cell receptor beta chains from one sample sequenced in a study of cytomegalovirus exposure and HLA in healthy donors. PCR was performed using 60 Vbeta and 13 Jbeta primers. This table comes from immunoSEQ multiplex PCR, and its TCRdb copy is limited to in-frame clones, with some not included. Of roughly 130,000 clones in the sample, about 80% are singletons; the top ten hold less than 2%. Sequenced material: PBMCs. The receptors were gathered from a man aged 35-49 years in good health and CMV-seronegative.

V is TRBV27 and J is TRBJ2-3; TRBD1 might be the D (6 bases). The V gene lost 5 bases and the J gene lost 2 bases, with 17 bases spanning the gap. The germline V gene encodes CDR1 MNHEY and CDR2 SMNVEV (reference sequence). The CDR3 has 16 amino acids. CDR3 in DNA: TGTGCCAGCAGTGGACAGAGGGCCACCTCCACAGATACGCAGTATTTT. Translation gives CASSGQRATSTDTQYF.

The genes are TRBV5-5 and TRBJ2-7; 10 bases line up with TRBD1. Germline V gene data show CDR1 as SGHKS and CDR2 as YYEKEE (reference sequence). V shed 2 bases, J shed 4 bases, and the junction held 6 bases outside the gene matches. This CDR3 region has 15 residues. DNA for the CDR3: TGTGCCAGCAGCTTCGCCGGGACAGGGGTTTACGAGCAGTACTTC. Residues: CASSFAGTGVYEQYF.

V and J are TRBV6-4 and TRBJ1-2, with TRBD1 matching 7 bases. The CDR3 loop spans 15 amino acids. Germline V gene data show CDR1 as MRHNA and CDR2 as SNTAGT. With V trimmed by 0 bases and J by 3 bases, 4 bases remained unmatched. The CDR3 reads CASSDSERGHYGYTF. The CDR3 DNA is TGTGCCAGCAGTGACTCTGAGAGGGGGCACTATGGCTACACCTTC.

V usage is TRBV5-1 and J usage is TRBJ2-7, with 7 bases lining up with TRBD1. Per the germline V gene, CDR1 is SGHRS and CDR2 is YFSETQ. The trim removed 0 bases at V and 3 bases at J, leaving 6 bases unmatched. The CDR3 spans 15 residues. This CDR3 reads CASSLVAGGDYEQYF. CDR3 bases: TGCGCCAGCAGCTTGGTGGCAGGGGGAGACTACGAGCAGTACTTC.

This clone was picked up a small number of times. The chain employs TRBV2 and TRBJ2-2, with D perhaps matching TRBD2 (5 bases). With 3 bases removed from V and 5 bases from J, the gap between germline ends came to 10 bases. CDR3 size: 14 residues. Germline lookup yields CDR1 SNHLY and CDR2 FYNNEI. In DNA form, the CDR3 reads TGTGCCAGCAGTGAGACGGGGTCGACCGGGGAGCTGTTTTTT. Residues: CASSETGSTGELFF.

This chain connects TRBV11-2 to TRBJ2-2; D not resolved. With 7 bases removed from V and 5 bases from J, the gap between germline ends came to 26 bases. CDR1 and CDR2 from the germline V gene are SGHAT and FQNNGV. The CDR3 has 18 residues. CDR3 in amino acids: CASILSPSALDRTGELFF. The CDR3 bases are TGTGCCAGCATTCTTTCGCCGTCCGCCCTAGATAGGACCGGGGAGCTGTTTTTT. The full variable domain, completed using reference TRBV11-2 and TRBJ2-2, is EAGVAQSPRYKIIEKRQSVAFWCNPISGHATLYWYQQILGQGPKLLIQFQNNGVVDDSQLPKDRFSAERLKGVDSTLKIQPAKLEDSAVYLCASILSPSALDRTGELFFGEGSRLTVL.